A selection of T cell receptor beta chains follows, all from one sample in a study of shared clonotypes between healthy human individuals. TCRdb's copy holds only in-frame clones and misses some; the assay was immunoSEQ multiplex PCR. The table shows around 2.5 million clones, with 80% to 95% occurring only once. The sequenced sample consisted of naive CD4+ T cells from PBMCs. Receptor source: a man in his late teens or twenties in good health. Some clones in this sample may be carry-over from other donors' samples. Each CDR3 is given without its conserved first and last residue. Fields, in order: J gene, V gene, CDR3 protein.

j_gene: TRBJ2-7; v_gene: TRBV7-2; CDR3aa: ASSRDSGRGPNEQY
j_gene: TRBJ2-1; v_gene: TRBV9; CDR3aa: ASSVALPNEQF
j_gene: TRBJ2-1; v_gene: TRBV4-3; CDR3aa: ASSHSPAAGDRYEQF
j_gene: TRBJ2-1; v_gene: TRBV5-1; CDR3aa: ASSLSGYNEQF
j_gene: TRBJ1-3; v_gene: TRBV9; CDR3aa: ASTRGSVAGNTIY
j_gene: TRBJ1-2; v_gene: TRBV13; CDR3aa: ASTRGGDNYGYT
j_gene: TRBJ1-1; v_gene: TRBV7-3; CDR3aa: ASSLPGVPAF
j_gene: TRBJ2-6; v_gene: TRBV30; CDR3aa: AQGRPYSGANVLT
j_gene: TRBJ1-2; v_gene: TRBV7-2; CDR3aa: ASSPGGGANYGYT
j_gene: TRBJ2-5; v_gene: TRBV5-8; CDR3aa: ASSRGGQETQY
j_gene: TRBJ1-5; v_gene: TRBV15; CDR3aa: ATSRGGAQPQH
j_gene: TRBJ2-7; v_gene: TRBV5-1; CDR3aa: ASSLRTDRYEQY
j_gene: TRBJ2-7; v_gene: TRBV4-3; CDR3aa: ASSRDNEQY
j_gene: TRBJ2-7; v_gene: TRBV6-5; CDR3aa: ASRPVAGGGYEQY
j_gene: TRBJ2-7; v_gene: TRBV10-3; CDR3aa: AISDRGPGHYEQY
j_gene: TRBJ2-3; v_gene: TRBV7-3; CDR3aa: ASSLTPSPGLATGTDTQY
j_gene: TRBJ1-1; v_gene: TRBV5-6; CDR3aa: ASSLLGRVNTEAF
j_gene: TRBJ2-5; v_gene: TRBV7-2; CDR3aa: ASSLGTSPKTQY
j_gene: TRBJ2-3; v_gene: TRBV15; CDR3aa: ATSVRRTDTQY
j_gene: TRBJ2-6; v_gene: TRBV2; CDR3aa: ASRQSSGANVLT
j_gene: TRBJ2-1; v_gene: TRBV5-1; CDR3aa: ASSLDSAPEQF
j_gene: TRBJ1-1; v_gene: TRBV7-2; CDR3aa: ASSPGTGREAF
j_gene: TRBJ2-5; v_gene: TRBV5-1; CDR3aa: ASSPGTGAAETQY
j_gene: TRBJ2-3; v_gene: TRBV7-9; CDR3aa: ASSRVGAGTDTQY
j_gene: TRBJ2-5; v_gene: TRBV9; CDR3aa: ASSEAPGGGQETQY
j_gene: TRBJ2-7; v_gene: TRBV7-2; CDR3aa: ASSLMPGRSIYEQY
j_gene: TRBJ2-5; v_gene: TRBV6-5; CDR3aa: ASRVQAAFQETQY